This T cell receptor beta chain is drawn from a study of human T cells and chemical hapten exposure. Time point given: healthy volunteer bleed at 6 weeks. RNA extraction used unfractionated whole blood as the source of total RNA. The library attached unique molecular identifiers to individual cDNA molecules. TCRdb used MiXCR to reprocess the RACE reads, holding one entry per CDR3 protein. The profile shows approximately 84,000 distinct CDR3 sequences, approximately 8% of them singletons. Germline values: CDR1 ENHRY, CDR2 SYGVKD. The CDR3 has 16 residues. The J segment lost 0 bases and the V segment lost 6 bases, leaving 8 bases of the junction unmatched. The sample holds many counts of this clonotype.

The chain carries TRBV10-3 and TRBJ1-3; 7 bases line up with TRBD1. The TCR sequence derives from a male donor in good health. Some clones in this sample may be carry-over from other donors' samples. The sequencing input was whole blood. The CDR3 DNA is TGTGCCATCAGCCCGTCCCGGGACAGCTCTGGAAACACCATATATTTT. Protein product: CAISPSRDSSGNTIYF.